Shown below are 16 T cell receptor beta chains from a single sample sequenced in a study of shared clonotypes between healthy human individuals. Measured with immunoSEQ multiplex PCR; TCRdb has only the in-frame clones, and not every one. The table lists about half a million clones, around 80% of them singletons. Sequencing was performed on PBMCs. The source is a woman aged 40 to 50 in good health. Some clones in this sample may be carry-over from other donors' samples.

The chain has TRBV19 and TRBJ1-1; 9 positions match TRBD1. This CDR3 is 14 amino acids long. J was trimmed by 6 bases and V by 6 bases; bases with no gene match: 8. Germline CDR1 LNHDA, CDR2 SQIVND (reference sequence). In DNA, the CDR3 is TGTGCCAGTAGACCCTTGGACAGGGGACCTGAAGCTTTCTTT. This sequence encodes CASRPLDRGPEAFF.

The V gene is TRBV30, the J gene TRBJ2-4; 10 nucleotides agree with TRBD2. Looked up from germline, CDR1 is GTSNPN and CDR2 is SVGIG (reference sequence). Losses at the gene ends were 0 bases for V and 4 bases for J; bases not matched to a gene: 3. The CDR3 consists of 15 residues. The CDR3 nucleotides are TGTGCCTGGAGTGTAGCGGGAGGGGGGAAAAACATTCAGTACTTC. Protein: CAWSVAGGGKNIQYF.

V is TRBV25-1 and J is TRBJ1-5, with D perhaps matching TRBD1 (6 bases). CDR3 size: 16 residues. The V end was cut by 6 bases, the J end by 1 base, with 16 bases between. Germline CDR1 and CDR2: MGHDK and SYGVNS. The CDR3 bases are TGTGCCAGCAGCGGGGGGCGTGGACAGAGCAATCAGCCCCAGCATTTT. It codes for CASSGGRGQSNQPQHF.

This sequence joins TRBV9 and TRBJ1-1; TRBD1 is a possible D gene (6 bases). Germline V lookup: CDR1 SGDLS, CDR2 YYNGEE. V lost 2 bases, J lost 5 bases, and 22 bases lay in between. The CDR3 covers 17 residues. Here the CDR3 DNA reads TGTGCCAGCAGCGTGGCCGGTTCGGGACACCCGGGGACTGAAGCTTTCTTT. Its protein product is CASSVAGSGHPGTEAFF.

This chain connects TRBV7-9 to TRBJ1-2; D is perhaps TRBD1 (5 bases). The CDR3 is made up of 13 amino acids. V was shortened by 4 bases and J by 0 bases, with 6 bases between the two germline ends. Germline CDR1 SEHNR, CDR2 FQNEAQ (reference sequence). As DNA, the CDR3 is TGTGCCAGCAGCTCGACAGCTAACTATGGCTACACCTTC. Protein product: CASSSTANYGYTF. Supplemented by reference TRBV7-9 and TRBJ1-2, the full variable domain reads DTGVSQNPRHKITKRGQNVTFRCDPISEHNRLYWYRQTLGQGPEFLTYFQNEAQLEKSRLLSDRFSAERPKGSFSTLEIQRTEQGDSAMYLCASSSTANYGYTFGSGTRLTVV.

V usage is TRBV5-1 and J usage is TRBJ1-5, with D uncertain. The CDR3 covers 13 residues. V was trimmed by 4 bases and J by 6 bases, leaving 11 bases between them. Germline V gene sequence: CDR1 SGHRS, CDR2 YFSETQ. The CDR3 region has the DNA TGCGCCAGCAGCCATCTTGGTAGTCAGCCCCAGCATTTT. It yields the protein CASSHLGSQPQHF.

The chain uses TRBV11-2 and TRBJ1-1; D gene ambiguous. The CDR3 contains 11 residues. CDR1 and CDR2 from the germline V gene are SGHAT and FQNNGV. The ends were cut back, 7 bases at V and 8 bases at J, with 11 bases in the middle. The CDR3 DNA is TGTGCCAGCACCGTGGGCAGGGAAGCTTTCTTT. This gives the protein CASTVGREAFF.

V usage is TRBV6-5 and J usage is TRBJ1-5, with TRBD1 matching 8 bases. The CDR3 contains 14 residues. Germline V gene sequence: CDR1 MNHEY, CDR2 SVGAGI. The V gene end was trimmed by 6 bases and the J gene end by 7 bases; junction bases not matched to a gene: 8. The CDR3 sequence is CASSSSGGEQPQHF. The DNA for the CDR3 is TGTGCCAGCAGCTCCTCAGGGGGCGAACAGCCCCAGCATTTT.

This clone appeared a few times. J is TRBJ2-7 and V is TRBV28, with unresolved D. The V end was cut by 3 bases, the J end by 5 bases, with 17 bases between. The CDR3 runs to 15 residues. Germline V gene lookup returns CDR1 MDHEN and CDR2 SYDVKM. The CDR3 coding sequence is TGTGCCAGCAGTTTGGTCTTAGCACCTCGACACGAGCAGTACTTC. Translated: CASSLVLAPRHEQYF. Variable domain in full (rest from reference TRBV28 and TRBJ2-7): DVKVTQSSRYLVKRTGEKVFLECVQDMDHENMFWYRQDPGLGLRLIYFSYDVKMKEKGDIPEGYSVSREKKERFSLILESASTNQTSMYLCASSLVLAPRHEQYFGPGTRLTVT.

The V call is TRBV30, the J call TRBJ2-1; the D gene is possibly TRBD2 (5 bases). Germline CDR1 GTSNPN, CDR2 SVGIG (reference sequence). V was shortened by 4 bases and J by 4 bases, with 8 bases between the two germline ends. The CDR3 runs 12 residues. The CDR3 DNA reads TGTGCCTGGACAAGGAGGTACAATGAGCAGTTCTTC. Amino acid sequence: CAWTRRYNEQFF.

About this clone: A junction end diverges from the germline sequence, so it may reflect a read error. This chain connects TRBV2 to TRBJ1-1; D unresolved. In germline, CDR1 is SNHLY, CDR2 FYNNEI. This CDR3 region has 13 residues. CDR3 DNA: TGTGCCAGCAAGGCAGACATGAACGCTGAAGCTTTCTTT. It translates to CASKADMNAEAFF.

This clone is a singleton in its sample. The chain links TRBV2 to TRBJ2-2; the match to TRBD1 covers 12 bases. The CDR3 runs 15 residues. CDR1 is SNHLY and CDR2 is FYNNEI in the germline V gene. V shed 6 bases and J 6 bases; nucleotides not matched to a gene: 5. The CDR3 nucleotides are TGTGCCAGCAGCGGGACAGGGGGCTGGGCCGGGGAGCTGTTTTTT. It is translated as CASSGTGGWAGELFF. Drawing the rest from reference TRBV2 and TRBJ2-2, the complete variable domain is EPEVTQTPSHQVTQMGQEVILRCVPISNHLYFYWYRQILGQKVEFLVSFYNNEISEKSEIFDDQFSVERPDGSNFTLKIRSTKLEDSAMYFCASSGTGGWAGELFFGEGSRLTVL.

This clone was recorded only once. This rearrangement joins TRBV7-2 to TRBJ2-3; 12 positions match TRBD2. This CDR3 spans 15 amino acids. V shed 5 bases, J shed 9 bases, and the junction held 9 bases outside the gene matches. CDR1 is SGHTA and CDR2 is FQGNSA in the germline V gene. DNA for the CDR3: TGTGCCAGCAGCCCATCTTACGGACTAGCGGGGACGCAGTATTTT. Residues: CASSPSYGLAGTQYF.

This CDR3 is CASSIGTLLQETQYF. The CDR3 DNA follows: TGTGCCAGCAGCATCGGGACTCTTTTACAAGAGACCCAGTACTTC. The chain links TRBV7-9 to TRBJ2-5; D possibly corresponds to TRBD2 (6 bases). CDR3 length equals 15 residues. The V end was cut by 5 bases, the J end by 2 bases, with 15 bases between. The germline CDR1 and CDR2 sequences are SEHNR and FQNEAQ (reference sequence).

The chain employs TRBV7-9 and TRBJ2-7, with D possibly matching TRBD2 (6 bases). V lost 1 base to trimming and J lost 9 bases, with 13 bases between them. The germline CDR1 and CDR2 sequences are SEHNR and FQNEAQ (reference sequence). The CDR3 runs to 13 residues. The DNA for the CDR3 is TGTGCCAGCAGCTTAGAGGGCGGGGCCAGGCAGTACTTC. This sequence encodes CASSLEGGARQYF.

The rearrangement joins TRBV6-6 to TRBJ1-4, with 7 bases lining up with TRBD1. The ends lost 5 bases at V and 8 bases at J; junction bases unmatched: 8. There are 14 residues in the CDR3. Germline CDR1 is MNHNY and CDR2 is SVGAGI (reference sequence). The CDR3 DNA sequence: TGTGCCAGCAGTCTCCAGACAGGGTACGAAAAACTGTTTTTT. Its protein product is CASSLQTGYEKLFF.